The next 20 T cell receptor beta chains were all read from a single sample in a study of blood T cells in healthy people across ages. Next came a second PCR, run for 7 to 11 cycles, which used a sample-barcoded 5' primer along with a J-beta primer mix. TCRdb re-analysed the 5' RACE reads in MiXCR, keeping a single row per CDR3 protein. The data contain roughly 2 million distinct CDR3 sequences, around half of them singletons. The source material was blood. These receptors came from a woman aged 35 to 49 in good health.

V usage is TRBV11-2 and J usage is TRBJ2-2; D not resolved. There are 15 residues in the CDR3. Germline values: CDR1 SGHAT, CDR2 FQNNGV. The V gene lost 5 bases and the J gene lost 4 bases, with 14 bases spanning the gap. Here the CDR3 reads CASSKSDTPTGELFF. CDR3 bases: TGTGCCAGCAGCAAGAGCGACACCCCCACCGGGGAGCTGTTTTTT.

This chain connects TRBV10-3 to TRBJ2-3, with D perhaps TRBD1 (5 bases). The V end lost 0 bases, the J end lost 3 bases, and 10 bases lay between the germline ends. Germline CDR1 and CDR2: ENHRY and SYGVKD. This CDR3 has 15 amino acids. CDR3 in amino acids: CAISESQVGTDTQYF. The CDR3 nucleotides read TGTGCCATCAGTGAGTCACAGGTTGGGACAGATACGCAGTATTTT.

The chain has TRBV27 and TRBJ2-1; 7 bases line up with TRBD2. Germline assignment: CDR1 MNHEY and CDR2 SMNVEV (reference sequence). With 9 bases clipped from V and 5 bases from J, the junction kept 13 bases outside the gene matches. This CDR3 contains 15 residues. CDR3 protein: CASGMRAGLHNEQFF. The CDR3, as DNA: TGTGCCAGTGGTATGCGAGCGGGACTTCACAATGAGCAGTTCTTC.

The chain uses TRBV6-5 and TRBJ1-4, with D uncertain. The length of the CDR3 is 13 residues. V was shortened by 6 bases and J by 7 bases, with 12 bases between the two germline ends. Per germline, CDR1 MNHEY and CDR2 SVGAGI. CDR3 loop: CASRTLDGEKLFF. CDR3 sequence (DNA): TGTGCCAGCAGGACCCTCGACGGTGAAAAACTGTTTTTT.

This clonotype was seen repeatedly, ten times or more. The CDR3 reads CSARIGGYQETQYF. CDR3 nucleotides: TGCAGTGCTAGGATCGGGGGCTACCAAGAGACCCAGTACTTC. This rearrangement joins TRBV20-1 to TRBJ2-5; D may correspond to TRBD1 or TRBD2 (6 bases each). This CDR3 region has 14 residues. Trimming pared 3 bases from V and 0 bases from J, leaving 11 bases between. CDR1 and CDR2 (germline): DFQATT, SNEGSKA (reference sequence).

This clonotype was observed once. The genes are TRBV20-1 and TRBJ1-2; D call uncertain. From germline, CDR1 is DFQATT and CDR2 SNEGSKA (reference sequence). This CDR3 contains 13 residues. Between the trimmed V and J ends, which lost 0 bases and 3 bases, there was a span of 8 bases. CDR3 residues: CSAREVADYGYTF. CDR3 DNA sequence: TGCAGTGCTAGAGAAGTAGCTGACTATGGCTACACCTTC.

This clonotype was found a few times. This chain joins TRBV28 and TRBJ1-6, with 10 bases aligning to TRBD1. This CDR3 is 20 amino acids long. Germline trimming cut 4 bases from V and 0 bases from J; bases unmatched to any gene: 12. CDR1 and CDR2 from the germline V gene are MDHEN and SYDVKM. Written as DNA, the CDR3 is TGTGCCAGCAGTTCCTACAAAAGACAGGGGGCCATCTCCTATAATTCACCCCTCCACTTT. It codes for CASSSYKRQGAISYNSPLHF.

The rearrangement uses TRBV27 and TRBJ1-6; the match to TRBD1 covers 7 bases. The germline gives CDR1 MNHEY, CDR2 SMNVEV (reference sequence). Losses at the gene ends were 5 bases for V and 4 bases for J; bases not matched to a gene: 2. The CDR3 runs 14 residues. CDR3 protein: CASSRQGYNSPLHF. CDR3 DNA sequence: TGTGCCAGCAGTCGACAGGGTTATAATTCACCCCTCCACTTT.

The V gene is TRBV15, the J gene TRBJ1-2; 12 positions match TRBD1. The CDR3 is 19 amino acids. Germline lookup yields CDR1 LNHNV and CDR2 YYDKDF (reference sequence). V shed 0 bases and J 2 bases; nucleotides not matched to a gene: 10. CDR3 sequence reads: CATSREIRDRGPPNYGYTF. CDR3 sequence (DNA): TGTGCCACCAGCAGAGAGATCCGGGACAGGGGGCCCCCCAACTATGGCTACACCTTC.

This clonotype has only a few counts. A read error may account for a junction end that differs from germline. The chain carries TRBV6-5 and TRBJ2-7; 8 bases are a match to TRBD1. Germline values: CDR1 MNHEY, CDR2 SVGAGI. This CDR3 spans 13 amino acids. The chain's CDR3 is CTSRTGKYYEQYF. The DNA of the CDR3 is TGTACCAGCAGGACAGGGAAATACTACGAGCAGTACTTC.

In this sample, this clonotype turned up a few times. The V gene is TRBV7-2, the J gene TRBJ2-5; a weak D match, TRBD1 (5 bases). The CDR3 runs to 15 residues. The ends were cut back, 0 bases at V and 4 bases at J, with 12 bases in the middle. Germline-derived CDR1 and CDR2 are SGHTA and FQGNSA. CDR3 nucleotide sequence: TGTGCCAGCAGCTTAGCGCAGGGCAGATTAGAGACCCAGTACTTC. Protein: CASSLAQGRLETQYF.

A few counts support this clonotype. The chain has TRBV20-1 and TRBJ2-5; possible D gene TRBD1, 6 bases. Trimming pared 5 bases from V and 3 bases from J, leaving 16 bases between. The CDR3 loop spans 14 amino acids. Germline CDR1 reads DFQATT; CDR2 reads SNEGSKA (reference sequence). CDR3 amino acids: CSAVGQLMEETQYF. CDR3 coding DNA: TGCAGTGCTGTAGGACAGTTAATGGAAGAGACCCAGTACTTC.

This clonotype has a handful of counts. CDR3 nucleotides: TGCAGTGCTGAGGACAGGGCTAACTATGGCTACACCTTC. The encoded protein is CSAEDRANYGYTF. The rearrangement links TRBV20-1 to TRBJ1-2; 8 bases map to TRBD1. The germline V gene encodes CDR1 DFQATT and CDR2 SNEGSKA (reference sequence). The junction had 2 bases not matched to a gene; V was cut back by 5 bases and J by 0 bases. CDR3 length equals 13 residues.

This clonotype was observed a few times. The chain employs TRBV18 and TRBJ2-5; D possibly corresponds to TRBD2 (6 bases). Looked up from germline, CDR1 is KGHSH and CDR2 is LQKENI. V was clipped by 6 bases and J by 7 bases, with 12 bases between them. CDR3 length: 12 residues. CDR3 region: CASSPFGGTQYF. Here the CDR3 DNA reads TGTGCCAGCTCTCCCTTCGGGGGGACCCAGTACTTC. Using reference TRBV18 and TRBJ2-5 for the parts outside the CDR3, the full variable domain is NAGVMQNPRHLVRRRGQEARLRCSPMKGHSHVYWYRQLPEEGLKFMVYLQKENIIDESGMPKERFSAEFPKEGPSILRIQQVVRGDSAAYFCASSPFGGTQYFGPGTRLLVL.

The CDR3 region is CASSLAGGPPYEQYF. The CDR3 nucleotides read TGCGCCAGCAGCTTAGCGGGGGGCCCTCCCTACGAGCAGTACTTC. The chain joins TRBV5-1 to TRBJ2-7; 9 bases line up with TRBD2. CDR3 length equals 15 residues. With V trimmed by 2 bases and J by 2 bases, 5 bases remained unmatched. Germline V gene lookup returns CDR1 SGHRS and CDR2 YFSETQ.

CDR3 sequence reads: CSARAVFLGGTSTDTQYF. CDR3 in DNA: TGCAGTGCTAGAGCCGTGTTTCTAGGGGGCACTAGCACAGATACGCAGTATTTT. This sequence joins TRBV20-1 and TRBJ2-3; 7 positions match TRBD1. Germline values: CDR1 DFQATT, CDR2 SNEGSKA (reference sequence). V gave up 1 base and J gave up 0 bases; unmatched junction bases: 13. This CDR3 has 18 amino acids.

This clonotype was counted between two and nine times. The chain employs TRBV9 and TRBJ2-5; D perhaps matches TRBD2 (6 bases). Per germline, CDR1 SGDLS and CDR2 YYNGEE. With 0 bases removed from V and 5 bases from J, the gap between germline ends came to 14 bases. CDR3 length: 15 amino acids. DNA for the CDR3: TGTGCCAGCAGCGTAGTAGGGCAGGAGGGGGAGACCCAGTACTTC. It yields the protein CASSVVGQEGETQYF.

This chain connects TRBV20-1 to TRBJ1-5, with D uncertain. The CDR3 length is 15 residues. With 0 bases removed from V and 3 bases from J, the gap between germline ends came to 12 bases. Germline V CDR1 and CDR2: DFQATT, SNEGSKA (reference sequence). As DNA, the CDR3 is TGCAGTGCTAGAGAAGGCGGCACATTCAATCAGCCCCAGCATTTT. It translates to CSAREGGTFNQPQHF.

On this clonotype: This clone may be a read error of a much larger clone one base away. J is TRBJ2-5 and V is TRBV10-3; D could derive from TRBD1 or TRBD2 (5 bases each). V dropped 6 bases and J dropped 1 base, with 21 bases sitting between them. The CDR3 is 17 residues long. Germline CDR1 and CDR2: ENHRY and SYGVKD. As DNA, the CDR3 is TGTGCCATCAGGACAGAGCGTGGACGGGGCCCCCAAGAGACCCAGTACTTC. Translation gives CAIRTERGRGPQETQYF.

This chain connects TRBV2 to TRBJ2-7; 8 nucleotides line up with TRBD1. Matching the DNA end better, TRBJ2-5 makes the J call doubtful. CDR1 and CDR2 (germline): SNHLY, FYNNEI. The CDR3 length is 14 residues. The CDR3 sequence: CASSEGRGRETQYF. CDR3 DNA sequence: TGTGCCAGCAGTGAAGGCAGGGGGCGGGAGACCCAGTACTTC.